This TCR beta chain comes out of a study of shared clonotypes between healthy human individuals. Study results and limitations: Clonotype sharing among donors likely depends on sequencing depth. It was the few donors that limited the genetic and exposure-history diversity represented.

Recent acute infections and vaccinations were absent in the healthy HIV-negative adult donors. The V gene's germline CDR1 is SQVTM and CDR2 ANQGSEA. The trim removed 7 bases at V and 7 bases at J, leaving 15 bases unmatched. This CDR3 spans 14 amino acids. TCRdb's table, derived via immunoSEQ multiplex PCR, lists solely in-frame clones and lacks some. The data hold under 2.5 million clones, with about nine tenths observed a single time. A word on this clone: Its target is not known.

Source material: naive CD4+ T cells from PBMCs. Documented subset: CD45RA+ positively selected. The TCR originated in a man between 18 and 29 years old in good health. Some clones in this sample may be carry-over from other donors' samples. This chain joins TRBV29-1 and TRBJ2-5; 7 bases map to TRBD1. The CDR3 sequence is CSASSTGTEVTQYF. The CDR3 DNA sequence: TGCAGCGCTAGTTCGACCGGGACAGAGGTGACCCAGTACTTC.